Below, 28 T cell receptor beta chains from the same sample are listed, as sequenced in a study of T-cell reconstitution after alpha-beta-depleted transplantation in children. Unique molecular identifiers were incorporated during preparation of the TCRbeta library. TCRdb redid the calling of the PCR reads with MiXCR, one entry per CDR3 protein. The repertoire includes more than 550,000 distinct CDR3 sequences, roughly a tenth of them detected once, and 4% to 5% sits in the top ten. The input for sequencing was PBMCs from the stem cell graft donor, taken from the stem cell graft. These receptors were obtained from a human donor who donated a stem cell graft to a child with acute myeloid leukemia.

DNA for the CDR3: TGTGCCAGCAGCTTACGGCCCCAACTAGCGGGAACCTACAATGAGCAGTTCTTC. This codes for CASSLRPQLAGTYNEQFF. V is TRBV7-3 and J is TRBJ2-1; 10 bases agree with TRBD2. V shed 2 bases, J shed 2 bases, and the junction held 9 bases outside the gene matches. CDR1 is SGHTA and CDR2 is FQGTGA in the germline V gene. The CDR3 sequence is 18 residues long.

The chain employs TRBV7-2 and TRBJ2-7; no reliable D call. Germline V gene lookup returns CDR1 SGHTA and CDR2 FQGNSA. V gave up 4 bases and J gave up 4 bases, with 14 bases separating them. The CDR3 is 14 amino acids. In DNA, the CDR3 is TGTGCCAGCAGCTATCGCCCTGATTATTACGAGCAGTACTTC. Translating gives CASSYRPDYYEQYF. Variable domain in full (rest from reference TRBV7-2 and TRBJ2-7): GAGVSQSPSNKVTEKGKDVELRCDPISGHTALYWYRQSLGQGLEFLIYFQGNSAPDKSGLPSDRFSAERTGGSVSTLTIQRTQQEDSAVYLCASSYRPDYYEQYFGPGTRLTVT.

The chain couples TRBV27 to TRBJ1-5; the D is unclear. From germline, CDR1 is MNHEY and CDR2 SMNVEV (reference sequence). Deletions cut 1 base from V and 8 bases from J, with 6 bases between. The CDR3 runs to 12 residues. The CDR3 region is CASSLLGEPQHF. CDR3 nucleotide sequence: TGTGCCAGCAGTTTATTGGGAGAGCCCCAGCATTTT.

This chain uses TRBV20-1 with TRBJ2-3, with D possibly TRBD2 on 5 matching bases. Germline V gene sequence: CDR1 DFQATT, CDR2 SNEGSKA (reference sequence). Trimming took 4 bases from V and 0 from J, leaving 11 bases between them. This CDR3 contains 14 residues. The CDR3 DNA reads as TGCAGTGCTACCCGAGGGTTAAGCACAGATACGCAGTATTTT. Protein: CSATRGLSTDTQYF.

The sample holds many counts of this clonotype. CDR3 loop: CASSLGAGPDSYEQYF. CDR3 DNA sequence: TGTGCCAGCAGCTTAGGCGCGGGACCAGACTCCTACGAGCAGTACTTC. This chain uses TRBV7-2 with TRBJ2-7, with D perhaps TRBD2 (6 bases). Trimming took 1 base from V and 0 from J, leaving 13 bases between them. This CDR3 has 16 residues. Germline V CDR1 and CDR2: SGHTA, FQGNSA. Drawing the rest from reference TRBV7-2 and TRBJ2-7, the complete variable domain is GAGVSQSPSNKVTEKGKDVELRCDPISGHTALYWYRQSLGQGLEFLIYFQGNSAPDKSGLPSDRFSAERTGGSVSTLTIQRTQQEDSAVYLCASSLGAGPDSYEQYFGPGTRLTVT.

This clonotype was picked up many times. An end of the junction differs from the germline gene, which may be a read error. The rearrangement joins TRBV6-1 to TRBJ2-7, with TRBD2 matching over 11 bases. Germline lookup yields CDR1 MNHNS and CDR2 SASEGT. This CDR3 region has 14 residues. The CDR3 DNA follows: TGTGCCAGCAGTCCCGGGACTAGCGGCTACGAGCTGTACTTC. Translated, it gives CASSPGTSGYELYF.

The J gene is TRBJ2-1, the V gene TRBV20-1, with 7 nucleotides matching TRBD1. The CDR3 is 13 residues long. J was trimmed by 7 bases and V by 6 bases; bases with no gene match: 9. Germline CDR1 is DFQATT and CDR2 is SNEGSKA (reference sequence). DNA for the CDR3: TGCAGTGCCCTTTCCGGGACAGTAAATGAGCAGTTCTTC. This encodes CSALSGTVNEQFF.

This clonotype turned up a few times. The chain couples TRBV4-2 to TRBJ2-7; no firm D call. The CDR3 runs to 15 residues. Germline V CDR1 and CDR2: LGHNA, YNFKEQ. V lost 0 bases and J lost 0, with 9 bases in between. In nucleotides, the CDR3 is TGTGCCAGCAGCCAAGAGCAGGTGAACTCCTACGAGCAGTACTTC. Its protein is CASSQEQVNSYEQYF.

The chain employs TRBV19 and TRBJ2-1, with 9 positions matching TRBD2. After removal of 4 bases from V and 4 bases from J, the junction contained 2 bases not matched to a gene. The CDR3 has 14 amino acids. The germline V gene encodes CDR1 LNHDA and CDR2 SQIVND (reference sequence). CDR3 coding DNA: TGTGCCAGTAGTAGGACTAGCGTATACAATGAGCAGTTCTTC. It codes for CASSRTSVYNEQFF.

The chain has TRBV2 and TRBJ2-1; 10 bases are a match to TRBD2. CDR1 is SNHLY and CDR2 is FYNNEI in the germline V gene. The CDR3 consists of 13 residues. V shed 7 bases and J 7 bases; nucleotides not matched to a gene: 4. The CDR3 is CASTSGSANEQFF. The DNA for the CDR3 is TGTGCCAGCACTAGCGGGAGCGCGAATGAGCAGTTCTTC.

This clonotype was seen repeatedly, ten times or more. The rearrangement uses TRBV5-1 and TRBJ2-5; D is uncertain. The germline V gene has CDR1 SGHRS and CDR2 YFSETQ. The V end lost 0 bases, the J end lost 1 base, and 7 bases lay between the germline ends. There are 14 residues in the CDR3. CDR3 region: CASSLVPSQETQYF. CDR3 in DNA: TGCGCCAGCAGCTTGGTTCCTAGCCAAGAGACCCAGTACTTC. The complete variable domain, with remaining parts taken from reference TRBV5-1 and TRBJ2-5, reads KAGVTQTPRYLIKTRGQQVTLSCSPISGHRSVSWYQQTPGQGLQFLFEYFSETQRNKGNFPGRFSGRQFSNSRSEMNVSTLELGDSALYLCASSLVPSQETQYFGPGTRLLVL.

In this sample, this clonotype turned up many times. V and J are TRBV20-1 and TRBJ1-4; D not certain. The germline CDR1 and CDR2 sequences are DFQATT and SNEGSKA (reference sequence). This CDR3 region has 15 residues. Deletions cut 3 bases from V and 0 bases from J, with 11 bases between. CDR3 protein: CSASSRSTTNEKLFF. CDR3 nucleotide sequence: TGCAGTGCTAGCTCCAGGAGCACAACTAATGAAAAACTGTTTTTT.

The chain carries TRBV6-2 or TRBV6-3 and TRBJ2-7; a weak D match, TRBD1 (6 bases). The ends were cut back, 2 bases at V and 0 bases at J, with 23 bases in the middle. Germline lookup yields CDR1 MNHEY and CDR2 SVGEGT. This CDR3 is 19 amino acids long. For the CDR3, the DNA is TGTGCCAGCAGTTACCCATCTCGGGGCAGGGACATGAGCTCCTACGAGCAGTACTTC. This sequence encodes CASSYPSRGRDMSSYEQYF.

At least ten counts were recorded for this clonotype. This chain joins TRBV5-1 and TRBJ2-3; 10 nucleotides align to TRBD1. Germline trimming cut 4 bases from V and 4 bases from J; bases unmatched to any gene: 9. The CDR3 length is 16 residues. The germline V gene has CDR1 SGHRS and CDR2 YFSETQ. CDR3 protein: CASSPAPGQGPDTQYF. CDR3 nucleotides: TGCGCCAGCAGCCCGGCCCCGGGACAGGGGCCAGATACGCAGTATTTT.

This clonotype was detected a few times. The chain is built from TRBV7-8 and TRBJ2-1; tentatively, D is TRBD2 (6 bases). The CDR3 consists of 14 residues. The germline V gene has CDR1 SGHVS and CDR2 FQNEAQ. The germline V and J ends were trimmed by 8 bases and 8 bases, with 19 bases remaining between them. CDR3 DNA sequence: TGTGCCAGCTTGGTCTCGCGGGATAGAGATGAGCAGTTCTTC. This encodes CASLVSRDRDEQFF.

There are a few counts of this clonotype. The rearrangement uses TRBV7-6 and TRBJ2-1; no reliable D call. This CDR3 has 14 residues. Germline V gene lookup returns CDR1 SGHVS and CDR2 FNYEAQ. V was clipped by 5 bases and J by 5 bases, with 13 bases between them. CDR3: CASSPPGVHNEQFF. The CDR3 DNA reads TGTGCCAGCAGCCCCCCGGGCGTACACAATGAGCAGTTCTTC.

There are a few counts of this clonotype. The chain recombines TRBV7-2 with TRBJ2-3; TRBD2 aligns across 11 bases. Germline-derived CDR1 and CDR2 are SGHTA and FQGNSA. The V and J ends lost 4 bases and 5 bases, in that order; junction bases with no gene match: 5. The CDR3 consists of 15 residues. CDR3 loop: CASSSGSGRGDTQYF. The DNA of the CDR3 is TGTGCCAGCAGCTCCGGTAGCGGGAGGGGAGATACGCAGTATTTT.

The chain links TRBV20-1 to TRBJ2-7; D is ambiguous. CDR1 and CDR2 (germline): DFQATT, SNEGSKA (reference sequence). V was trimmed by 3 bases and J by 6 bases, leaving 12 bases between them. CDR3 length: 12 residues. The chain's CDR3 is CSARAPAAEQYF. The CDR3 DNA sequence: TGCAGTGCTAGGGCCCCGGCCGCCGAGCAGTACTTC.

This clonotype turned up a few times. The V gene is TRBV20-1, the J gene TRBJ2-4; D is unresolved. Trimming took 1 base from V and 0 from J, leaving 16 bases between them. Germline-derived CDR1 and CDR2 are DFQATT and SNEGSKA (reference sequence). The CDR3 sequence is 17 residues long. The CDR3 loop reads CSARGDKPPGAKNIQYF. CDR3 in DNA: TGCAGTGCTAGAGGAGACAAGCCACCGGGAGCCAAAAACATTCAGTACTTC.

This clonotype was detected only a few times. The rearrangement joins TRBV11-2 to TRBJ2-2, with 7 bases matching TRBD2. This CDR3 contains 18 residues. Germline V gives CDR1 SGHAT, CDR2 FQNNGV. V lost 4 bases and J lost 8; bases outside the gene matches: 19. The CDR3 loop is CASSSLRLAARVTGELFF. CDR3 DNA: TGTGCCAGCAGCTCTCTGCGGCTAGCGGCCCGGGTAACGGGGGAGCTGTTTTTT.

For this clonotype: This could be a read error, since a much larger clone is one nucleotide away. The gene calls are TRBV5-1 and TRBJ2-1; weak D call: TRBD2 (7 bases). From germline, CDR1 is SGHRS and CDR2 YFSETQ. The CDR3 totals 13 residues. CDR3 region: CTSSFGGAFEQFF. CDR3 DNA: TGCACCAGCAGCTTTGGGGGGGCCTTTGAGCAGTTCTTC.

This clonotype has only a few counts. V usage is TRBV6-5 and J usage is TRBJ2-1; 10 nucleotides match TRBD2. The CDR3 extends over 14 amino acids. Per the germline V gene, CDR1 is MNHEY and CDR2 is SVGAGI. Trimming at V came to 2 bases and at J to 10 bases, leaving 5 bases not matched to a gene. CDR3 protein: CASSYASGSREQFF. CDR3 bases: TGTGCCAGCAGTTACGCTAGCGGGAGTCGGGAGCAGTTCTTC.

CDR3 loop: CASSRAGTVEEQYF. The CDR3 DNA reads TGTGCCAGCAGTCGAGCCGGGACAGTGGAGGAGCAGTACTTC. The chain recombines TRBV28 with TRBJ2-7; the match to TRBD1 covers 7 bases. With V trimmed by 5 bases and J by 7 bases, 11 bases remained unmatched. The CDR3 length is 14 residues. Germline CDR1 reads MDHEN; CDR2 reads SYDVKM.

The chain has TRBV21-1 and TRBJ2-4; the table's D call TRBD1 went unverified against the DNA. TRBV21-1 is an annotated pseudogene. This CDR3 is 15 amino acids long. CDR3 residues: CASSKDGGSKNIQYF. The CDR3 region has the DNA TGTGCCAGCAGCAAAGATGGGGGATCCAAAAACATTCAGTACTTC.

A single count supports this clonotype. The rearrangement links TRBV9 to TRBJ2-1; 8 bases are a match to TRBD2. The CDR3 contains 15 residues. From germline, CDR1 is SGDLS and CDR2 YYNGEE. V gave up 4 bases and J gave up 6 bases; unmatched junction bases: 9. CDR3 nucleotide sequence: TGTGCCAGCAGCCCCAGGGCGGGAGGCCCCAATGAGCAGTTCTTC. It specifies CASSPRAGGPNEQFF.

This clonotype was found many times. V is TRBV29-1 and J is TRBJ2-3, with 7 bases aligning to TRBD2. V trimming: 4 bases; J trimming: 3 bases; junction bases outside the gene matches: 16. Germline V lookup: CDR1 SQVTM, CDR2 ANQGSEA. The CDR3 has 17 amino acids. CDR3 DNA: TGCAGCGTTGTGGGCCTAGAAAGGCGGGGAGGGACAGATACGCAGTATTTT. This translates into CSVVGLERRGGTDTQYF.

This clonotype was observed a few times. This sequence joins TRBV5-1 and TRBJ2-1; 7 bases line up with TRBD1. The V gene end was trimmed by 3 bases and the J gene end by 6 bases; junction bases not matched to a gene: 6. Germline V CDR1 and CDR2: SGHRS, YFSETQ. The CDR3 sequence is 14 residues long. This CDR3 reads CASSSGTVGNEQFF. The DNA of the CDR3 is TGCGCCAGCAGCTCCGGGACAGTGGGCAATGAGCAGTTCTTC.

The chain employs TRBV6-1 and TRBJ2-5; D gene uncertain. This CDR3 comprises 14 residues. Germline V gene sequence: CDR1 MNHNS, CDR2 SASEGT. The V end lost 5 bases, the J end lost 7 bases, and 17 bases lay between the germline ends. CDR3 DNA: TGTGCCAGCAGTACGGTTGGTGGTACCACGACCCAGTACTTC. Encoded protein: CASSTVGGTTTQYF.